These T cell receptor beta chains were read from a single sample in a study of Ad26.COV2.S vaccination and SARS-CoV-2 variants. Data came from immunoSEQ multiplex PCR; TCRdb stores just in-frame clones and leaves some out. The sample yields 430,000 or so clones, around nine tenths seen once. This sample comprised peripheral blood, obtained in a trial of Ad26.COV2.S vaccine versus placebo. These receptors all come from a person between 18 and 59 years old who received the Ad26.COV2.S COVID-19 vaccine or a placebo. Both conserved end residues are part of each CDR3. Fields, in order: CDR3 DNA, CDR3 protein, clone size, V gene, J gene, D gene, CDR3 length. D genes are given only for firm matches. The listing skips clone size in some rows; elsewhere it reads once, few, many or a size class.

CDR3nt: TGTGCCAGCAGCCCCGGGGCAGGGGGCGGGTACGAGCAGTACTTC; CDR3aa: CASSPGAGGGYEQYF; abundance: .; v_gene: TRBV3-1/TRBV3-2; j_gene: TRBJ2-7; d_gene: TRBD1; len: 15
CDR3nt: TGTGCCAGCAGATCTAGAACGGGGGAGCAGTTCTTC; CDR3aa: CASRSRTGEQFF; abundance: .; v_gene: TRBV5-4; j_gene: TRBJ2-1; d_gene: .; len: 12
CDR3nt: TGTGCCACCAGCAGACACAGGGGGCAGGACGGCTACACCTTC; CDR3aa: CATSRHRGQDGYTF; abundance: .; v_gene: TRBV15; j_gene: TRBJ1-2; d_gene: TRBD1; len: 14
CDR3nt: TGTGCCAGCGGACAGGGGGCCTTCGCTGGCTACACCTTC; CDR3aa: CASGQGAFAGYTF; abundance: .; v_gene: TRBV12-3/TRBV12-4; j_gene: TRBJ1-2; d_gene: TRBD1; len: 13
CDR3nt: TGCAGCGTTGCTAGCGGGCGCGCAGATACGCAGTATTTT; CDR3aa: CSVASGRADTQYF; abundance: .; v_gene: TRBV29-1; j_gene: TRBJ2-3; d_gene: TRBD2; len: 13
CDR3nt: TGTGCCAGCAGCTTAGTCGGGGGAGGCTACACCGGGGAGCTGTTTTTT; CDR3aa: CASSLVGGGYTGELFF; abundance: .; v_gene: TRBV7-2; j_gene: TRBJ2-2; d_gene: .; len: 16
CDR3nt: TGTGCCAGCAGCACACTCCCCGAGGGGCCCCAGCATTTT; CDR3aa: CASSTLPEGPQHF; abundance: .; v_gene: TRBV7-2; j_gene: TRBJ1-5; d_gene: .; len: 13
CDR3nt: TGTGCCACCAGCAGAGATCTCGGGGGAGTTTTGTTTGGCGACGAGCAGTACTTC; CDR3aa: CATSRDLGGVLFGDEQYF; abundance: .; v_gene: TRBV15; j_gene: TRBJ2-7; d_gene: .; len: 18
CDR3nt: TGTGCCAGCAAATTCACAGGGACTGGAAACACCATATATTTT; CDR3aa: CASKFTGTGNTIYF; abundance: .; v_gene: TRBV28; j_gene: TRBJ1-3; d_gene: .; len: 14
CDR3nt: TGTGCCAGCAGCTTCACCTCTAGCGGCTACTACGAGCAGTACTTC; CDR3aa: CASSFTSSGYYEQYF; abundance: .; v_gene: TRBV7-2; j_gene: TRBJ2-7; d_gene: TRBD2; len: 15
CDR3nt: TGTGCCAGCAGTGAGCGACAGACATATTCACCCCTCCACTTT; CDR3aa: CASSERQTYSPLHF; abundance: few; v_gene: TRBV6-1; j_gene: TRBJ1-6; d_gene: .; len: 14
CDR3nt: TGCGCCAGCAGCCAAGATAGGGGGACCCCCTTGAATGAGCAGTTCTTC; CDR3aa: CASSQDRGTPLNEQFF; abundance: .; v_gene: TRBV4-3; j_gene: TRBJ2-1; d_gene: .; len: 16
CDR3nt: TGCAGTGCTAGTCACGGGCGTGGACAGCTTTCCTACGAGCAGTACTTC; CDR3aa: CSASHGRGQLSYEQYF; abundance: .; v_gene: TRBV20-1; j_gene: TRBJ2-7; d_gene: .; len: 16
CDR3nt: TGTGCCAGCAGCGATGGACCGGGGACCTACAATGAGCAGTTCTTC; CDR3aa: CASSDGPGTYNEQFF; abundance: .; v_gene: TRBV5-4; j_gene: TRBJ2-1; d_gene: .; len: 15
CDR3nt: TGTGCCAGCAGTGAAGTAGGGAACACCGGGGAGCTGTTTTTT; CDR3aa: CASSEVGNTGELFF; abundance: .; v_gene: TRBV6-1; j_gene: TRBJ2-2; d_gene: .; len: 14
CDR3nt: TGCACCAGCAGCCAACTAACCCCCAGGGGTAAGGTGGCCGGGGAGCTGTTTTTT; CDR3aa: CTSSQLTPRGKVAGELFF; abundance: .; v_gene: TRBV1; j_gene: TRBJ2-2; d_gene: .; len: 18
CDR3nt: TGTGCCAGCAGCCCATATATAAGCGATACCTACGAGCAGTACTTC; CDR3aa: CASSPYISDTYEQYF; abundance: .; v_gene: TRBV7-6; j_gene: TRBJ2-7; d_gene: .; len: 15
CDR3nt: TGTGCCAGCAGTCTCCTACAGGGAGAGACCGCCTATGGCTACACCTTC; CDR3aa: CASSLLQGETAYGYTF; abundance: .; v_gene: TRBV27; j_gene: TRBJ1-2; d_gene: .; len: 16
CDR3nt: TGTGCCAGCAGTTCCCCGAGCGGGAGTAATGTTGCCGGGGAGCTGTTTTTT; CDR3aa: CASSSPSGSNVAGELFF; abundance: .; v_gene: TRBV28; j_gene: TRBJ2-2; d_gene: TRBD2; len: 17
CDR3nt: TGTGCCAGCTCACAGGGGACTAATGAAAAACTGTTTTTT; CDR3aa: CASSQGTNEKLFF; abundance: .; v_gene: TRBV18; j_gene: TRBJ1-4; d_gene: .; len: 13
CDR3nt: TGTGCCAGCAGCTTAGAGCCCGGGACTGGGAACTACGAGCAGTACTTC; CDR3aa: CASSLEPGTGNYEQYF; abundance: .; v_gene: TRBV7-9; j_gene: TRBJ2-7; d_gene: .; len: 16
CDR3nt: TGTGCCAGCAGTGAGGCCGGGGCCAAAAACATTCAGTACTTC; CDR3aa: CASSEAGAKNIQYF; abundance: once; v_gene: TRBV2; j_gene: TRBJ2-4; d_gene: .; len: 14
CDR3nt: TGTGCCAGTATGGCAACAGGGGTTCAGCCCCAGCATTTT; CDR3aa: CASMATGVQPQHF; abundance: .; v_gene: TRBV19; j_gene: TRBJ1-5; d_gene: TRBD1; len: 13
CDR3nt: TGTGCCAGCAGCGTGTCGGGCCAGGAGGAGACCCAGTACTTC; CDR3aa: CASSVSGQEETQYF; abundance: .; v_gene: TRBV7-9; j_gene: TRBJ2-5; d_gene: .; len: 14
CDR3nt: TGTGCCAGCAGTGTATCCACCGCGGGAGGGAATGAGCAGTTCTTC; CDR3aa: CASSVSTAGGNEQFF; abundance: .; v_gene: TRBV28; j_gene: TRBJ2-1; d_gene: TRBD2; len: 15